The source of this T cell receptor (beta chain) is a study of PD-L1 blockade in urothelial cancer. This clone was detected only once. Its antigen is as yet unknown. General study points: Tumor-associated clones in the blood of durable-benefit patients grew more at 3 weeks.

The protocol was immunoSEQ multiplex PCR, while the TCRdb copy is restricted to in-frame clones and leaves out a portion. Of more than 45,000 clones detected, approximately 80% appear once; the ten largest clones hold approximately 4%. The CDR3 is 17 amino acids. Germline-derived CDR1 and CDR2 are SGHVS and FQNEAQ. V lost 3 bases to trimming and J lost 1 base, with 13 bases between them. Patients each gave 1 to 8 samples, pretreatment and on-treatment. The rearrangement uses TRBV7-8 and TRBJ2-6; possible D gene TRBD2, 5 bases. Sequenced here: PBMCs, sampled around atezolizumab (anti-PD-L1) treatment. The receptor comes from a man between 65 and 85 years old with urothelial cancer. The DNA for the CDR3 is TGTGCCAGCAGCTTCGGGGTAGGATCTTCTGGGGCCAACGTCCTGACTTTC. Residues: CASSFGVGSSGANVLTF.